These T cell receptor beta chains were read from a single sample in a study of T-cell reconstitution after alpha-beta-depleted transplantation in children. TCRdb re-called the PCR reads with MiXCR, one entry per CDR3 protein. Counted here are 750,000 to 950,000 distinct CDR3 sequences, approximately 15% occurring once; the ten biggest clones make up roughly 4.8%. Material: PBMCs, mostly from graft donor cells, obtained 360 days after TCRalphabeta/CD19-depleted stem cell transplant. These receptors originate from a male patient younger than 18 who had a stem cell transplant for acute lymphoblastic leukemia, so the T cells may come from the graft donor. The conserved cysteine and the conserved F or W are not part of the CDR3 here.

J gene: TRBJ2-1; V gene: TRBV4-1; CDR3 protein: ASSQDPDWDEQF
J gene: TRBJ2-5; V gene: TRBV4-1; CDR3 protein: ASSQVGTARRETQY
J gene: TRBJ2-3; V gene: TRBV29-1; CDR3 protein: SARTYRDSSTDTQY
J gene: TRBJ2-2; V gene: TRBV7-2; CDR3 protein: ASSFRRPNTGELF
J gene: TRBJ2-1; V gene: TRBV13; CDR3 protein: ASSPPVAGFLNEQF
J gene: TRBJ2-1; V gene: TRBV6-2/TRBV6-3; CDR3 protein: ASSYSIAGRGAF
J gene: TRBJ2-6; V gene: TRBV9; CDR3 protein: ASSVVLSGANVLT
J gene: TRBJ2-3; V gene: TRBV20-1; CDR3 protein: SARDGVRGTDTQY
J gene: TRBJ2-7; V gene: TRBV20-1; CDR3 protein: STGKSYEQY
J gene: TRBJ2-3; V gene: TRBV25-1; CDR3 protein: ASSEFGQGTY
J gene: TRBJ2-2; V gene: TRBV30; CDR3 protein: AWGENTGELF
J gene: TRBJ2-3; V gene: TRBV4-2; CDR3 protein: ASSQGLAGARLDTQY
J gene: TRBJ2-5; V gene: TRBV5-1; CDR3 protein: ASSISGAMKHGTQY
J gene: TRBJ2-7; V gene: TRBV7-2; CDR3 protein: ASSHPGAGEQY
J gene: TRBJ2-5; V gene: TRBV5-1; CDR3 protein: ASSDGGPFIQETQY
J gene: TRBJ1-4; V gene: TRBV5-6; CDR3 protein: ASSRDQINEKLF
J gene: TRBJ2-1; V gene: TRBV7-6; CDR3 protein: ASSPWMGSYNEQF
J gene: TRBJ2-1; V gene: TRBV29-1; CDR3 protein: SVRRGEQF
J gene: TRBJ2-1; V gene: TRBV5-1; CDR3 protein: ASSPKPGQGFNEQF
J gene: TRBJ2-7; V gene: TRBV7-2; CDR3 protein: ASSFVGGLYEQY
J gene: TRBJ2-5; V gene: TRBV20-1; CDR3 protein: SARKETGASGAQY
J gene: TRBJ1-4; V gene: TRBV12-3/TRBV12-4; CDR3 protein: ASRAGTMENEKLF
J gene: TRBJ2-1; V gene: TRBV11-2; CDR3 protein: ASSFWRVLNEQF
J gene: TRBJ2-7; V gene: TRBV12-3/TRBV12-4; CDR3 protein: ASSYDSWTGTYEQY
J gene: TRBJ2-7; V gene: TRBV12-3/TRBV12-4; CDR3 protein: ASTVAGRFPYEQY
J gene: TRBJ2-1; V gene: TRBV24-1; CDR3 protein: ATTGDRVNEQF
J gene: TRBJ2-7; V gene: TRBV25-1; CDR3 protein: ASSDLDAYEQY
J gene: TRBJ1-5; V gene: TRBV20-1; CDR3 protein: SARESQQPQH
J gene: TRBJ2-7; V gene: TRBV20-1; CDR3 protein: SARVGQGKKYEQY
J gene: TRBJ1-2; V gene: TRBV15; CDR3 protein: ATSRDTYGYT
J gene: TRBJ1-5; V gene: TRBV20-1; CDR3 protein: SARVLTGRNQPQH
J gene: TRBJ2-2; V gene: TRBV27; CDR3 protein: ASTSHLEPGELF
J gene: TRBJ2-1; V gene: TRBV7-2; CDR3 protein: ASSIIAGGPYNEQF
J gene: TRBJ2-5; V gene: TRBV20-1; CDR3 protein: SARRYRGLTQY
J gene: TRBJ2-1; V gene: TRBV9; CDR3 protein: ASSVGTSPYNEQF
J gene: TRBJ1-3; V gene: TRBV4-1; CDR3 protein: ASSQVPGTVYGNTIY
J gene: TRBJ2-1; V gene: TRBV6-1; CDR3 protein: ASSRSGRGVYEQF
J gene: TRBJ2-5; V gene: TRBV29-1; CDR3 protein: SVFLGLAGGETQY
J gene: TRBJ2-3; V gene: TRBV14; CDR3 protein: ASSQDSLARVLGRDTDTQY
J gene: TRBJ1-2; V gene: TRBV20-1; CDR3 protein: SARSSHRDNYGYT
J gene: TRBJ2-5; V gene: TRBV3-1; CDR3 protein: ASSSVGGQETQY
J gene: TRBJ2-7; V gene: TRBV9; CDR3 protein: ASSVEIPAYEQY
J gene: TRBJ1-5; V gene: TRBV12-3/TRBV12-4; CDR3 protein: ASSTKGAGQPQH
J gene: TRBJ2-7; V gene: TRBV12-3/TRBV12-4; CDR3 protein: ASSFGGQAYEQY
J gene: TRBJ2-2; V gene: TRBV27; CDR3 protein: ASNLAGANTGELF
J gene: TRBJ2-7; V gene: TRBV28; CDR3 protein: ASSLLGTPPYEQY
J gene: TRBJ1-2; V gene: TRBV5-4; CDR3 protein: ASSLLGGYT
J gene: TRBJ2-7; V gene: TRBV27; CDR3 protein: ASSLGARRSSYEQY
J gene: TRBJ2-2; V gene: TRBV20-1; CDR3 protein: SASRRLADPGGGELF
J gene: TRBJ2-3; V gene: TRBV5-1; CDR3 protein: ASSSYREKGTDTQY